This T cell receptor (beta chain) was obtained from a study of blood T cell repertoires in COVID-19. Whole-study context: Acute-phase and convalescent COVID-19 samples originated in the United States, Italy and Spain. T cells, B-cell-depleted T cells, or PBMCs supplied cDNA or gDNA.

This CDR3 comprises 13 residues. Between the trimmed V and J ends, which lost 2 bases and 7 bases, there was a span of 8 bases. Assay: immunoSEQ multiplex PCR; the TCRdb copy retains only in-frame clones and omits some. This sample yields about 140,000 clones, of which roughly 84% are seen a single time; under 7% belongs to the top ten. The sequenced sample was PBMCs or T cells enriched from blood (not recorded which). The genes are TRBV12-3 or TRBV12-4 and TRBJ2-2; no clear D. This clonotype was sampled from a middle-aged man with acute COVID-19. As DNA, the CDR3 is TGTGCCAGCAGTTTACTCAGTGACGGGGAGCTGTTTTTT. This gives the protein CASSLLSDGELFF.